This T cell receptor (beta chain) was sequenced for a study of Ad26.COV2.S vaccination and SARS-CoV-2 variants. Study in general: Ad26.COV2.S shots went into the muscle once or twice, 56 days apart. Study results and limitations: Non-spike TCR breadth showed similarity between vaccine and placebo recipients. People given the vaccine had a wider spike-specific TCR breadth than placebo recipients did.

Indicated treatment: around 19 received Ad26.COV2.S at low or high dose, single or two shots; roughly 5 received placebo; per-sample allocation not given. Following the first vaccine or placebo injection, samples were taken on day 63. This vaccine is an Ad26 vector that expresses the Wuhan-strain SARS-CoV-2 spike. This table comes from immunoSEQ multiplex PCR, and its TCRdb copy is limited to in-frame clones, with some not included. The profile shows hundreds of thousands of clones, more than 80% of them singletons. This clone was counted a single time. The antigen remains unidentified. Deletions cut 4 bases from V and 9 bases from J, with 7 bases between. The germline CDR1 and CDR2 sequences are SEHNR and FQNEAQ (reference sequence). This CDR3 comprises 11 residues.

V and J are TRBV7-9 and TRBJ1-3; D not certain. The TCR sequence derives from a person between 18 and 65 years old who received the Ad26.COV2.S COVID-19 vaccine or a placebo. This sample comprised peripheral blood, obtained in a trial of Ad26.COV2.S vaccine versus placebo. The CDR3 loop is CASSSPSTIYF. The CDR3 nucleotides are TGTGCCAGCAGCTCCCCCAGCACCATATATTTT.